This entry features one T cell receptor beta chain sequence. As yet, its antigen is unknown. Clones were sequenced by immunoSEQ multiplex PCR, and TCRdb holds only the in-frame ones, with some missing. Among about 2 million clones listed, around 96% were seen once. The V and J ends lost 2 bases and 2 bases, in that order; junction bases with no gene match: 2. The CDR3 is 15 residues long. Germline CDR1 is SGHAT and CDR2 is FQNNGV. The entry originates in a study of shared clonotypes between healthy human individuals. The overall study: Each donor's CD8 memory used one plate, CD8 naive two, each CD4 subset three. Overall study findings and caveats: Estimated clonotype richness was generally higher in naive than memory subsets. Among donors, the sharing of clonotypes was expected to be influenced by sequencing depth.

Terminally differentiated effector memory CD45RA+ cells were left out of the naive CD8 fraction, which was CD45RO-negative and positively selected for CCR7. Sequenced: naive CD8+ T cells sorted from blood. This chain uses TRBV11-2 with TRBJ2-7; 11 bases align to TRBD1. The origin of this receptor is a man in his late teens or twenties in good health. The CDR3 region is CASSLRTGGTYEQYF. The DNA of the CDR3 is TGTGCCAGCAGCTTACGGACAGGGGGCACCTACGAGCAGTACTTC. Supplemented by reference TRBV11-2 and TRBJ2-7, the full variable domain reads EAGVAQSPRYKIIEKRQSVAFWCNPISGHATLYWYQQILGQGPKLLIQFQNNGVVDDSQLPKDRFSAERLKGVDSTLKIQPAKLEDSAVYLCASSLRTGGTYEQYFGPGTRLTVT.